These 8 T cell receptor beta chains were all obtained from the same sample, sequenced in a study of monozygotic twins with inflammatory bowel disease (dated by TCRdb to between 2018 and 2021). To prepare the library, 5' RACE was applied. Data came from an Illumina HiSeq 2500. The reads, reprocessed by TCRdb, yield one row per CDR3 protein sequence and no DNA. The sample table records about 380,000 distinct CDR3 sequences. Jointly, the top ten make up just over 2.5% of the sample. The sample was blood. Receptor source: a human donor with ulcerative colitis or Crohn's disease, or a healthy co-twin of an affected twin (not recorded which).

The chain has TRBV2 and TRBJ1-4; TCRdb calls TRBD1, which cannot be checked without DNA. Germline V gene data show CDR1 as SNHLY and CDR2 as FYNNEI. The CDR3 length is 13 residues. This chain's CDR3 is CASKGTGDEKLFF.

The V call is TRBV5-5, the J call TRBJ2-5; checking the TCRdb D call of TRBD1 is not possible without DNA. In germline, CDR1 is SGHKS, CDR2 YYEKEE (reference sequence). The CDR3 sequence is 13 residues long. The CDR3 sequence: CASSLGGKETQYF.

The rearrangement links TRBV7-6 to TRBJ2-3; with no DNA, the TCRdb D assignment of TRBD2 cannot be verified. Germline lookup yields CDR1 SGHVS and CDR2 FNYEAQ. The CDR3 length is 17 residues. The CDR3 sequence: CASSLLVAAVRTDTQYF.

V and J are TRBV29-1 and TRBJ2-3; TCRdb picks TRBD1, but there is no DNA to check that call. Germline V gene data show CDR1 as SQVTM and CDR2 as ANQGSEA. The CDR3 sequence is 13 residues long. Here the CDR3 reads CSVVGGSTDTQYF.

The chain has TRBV7-2 and TRBJ1-1. CDR1 and CDR2 (germline): SGHTA, FQGNSA. The CDR3 length is 12 residues. The CDR3 sequence: CASSKGRTEAFF.

The chain employs TRBV7-3 and TRBJ1-6; there is no DNA to check the TCRdb D call of TRBD1. The CDR3 is 15 amino acids. Germline V gene sequence: CDR1 SGHTA, CDR2 FQGTGA. The CDR3 is CASSPLAGGNSPLHF.

The V and J genes are TRBV18 and TRBJ1-2; there is no DNA to check the TCRdb D call of TRBD1. Germline CDR1 reads KGHSH; CDR2 reads LQKENI. CDR3 length: 13 residues. CDR3 protein: CASSPPTGAGYTF.

The V gene is TRBV6-1, the J gene TRBJ1-3. Germline V gives CDR1 MNHNS, CDR2 SASEGT. The CDR3 is 14 amino acids. CDR3 loop: CASSRRGSGNTIYF.